What follows is one TCR beta chain and its context. As yet, its antigen is unknown. This CDR3 is 12 amino acids long. The germline CDR1 and CDR2 sequences are SGHTA and FQGNSA. V lost 7 bases and J 6 bases, leaving 12 bases between the germline ends. The data belong to a study of T cells after yellow fever vaccination. Points from the study as a whole: Subsequent to the booster, the majority of primary-vaccination clones reappeared (roughly 97% CD4, around 85% CD8).

The TCR cDNA carried a universal primer site and UMIs from 5'RACE template switching. TCRdb itself ran the 5' RACE reads through MiXCR, one entry per CDR3 protein. The sample lists some 500,000 distinct CDR3 sequences; approximately 13% were seen once. The V call is TRBV7-2, the J call TRBJ1-2; D gene uncertain. This TCR was sampled from a man aged 25-40 years who received the YFV17D yellow fever vaccine. The sample consisted of PBMCs, taken on the day of the yellow fever booster vaccination. The CDR3 sequence: CASTSGGDGYTF. CDR3 nucleotide sequence: TGTGCCAGCACCAGCGGCGGGGATGGCTACACCTTC. Full variable domain (missing parts from reference TRBV7-2 and TRBJ1-2): GAGVSQSPSNKVTEKGKDVELRCDPISGHTALYWYRQSLGQGLEFLIYFQGNSAPDKSGLPSDRFSAERTGGSVSTLTIQRTQQEDSAVYLCASTSGGDGYTFGSGTRLTVV.